This T cell receptor beta chain was documented in a study of T cells in localized non-small cell lung cancer. Germline lookup yields CDR1 MNHEY and CDR2 SMNVEV (reference sequence). The CDR3 length is 14 residues. The ends were cut back, 4 bases at V and 8 bases at J, with 17 bases in the middle. Using immunoSEQ multiplex PCR, the repertoire was profiled, and TCRdb retains in-frame clones only, with some absent. The sample carries about 40,000 clones, over 70% recorded once. Study observations and caveats: Sequencing involved a lone tumor region, leaving heterogeneity possible. There was an association of higher blood T cell density with longer overall survival. Uninvolved adjacent lung had more T cell clonality than any other tissue, topping tumor. Researchers found a median around 58 of the top 100 tumor clones in adjacent lung.

A word on this clone: What it recognizes is unknown.

The receptor was derived from a woman aged 35-75 years with stage I lung adenocarcinoma. Source: peripheral blood, taken before any cancer treatment. This chain joins TRBV27 and TRBJ1-2, with D perhaps TRBD1 (5 bases). The CDR3 region is CASSSPYRMDGYTF. The CDR3 DNA follows: TGTGCCAGCAGTTCTCCTTACAGGATGGACGGCTACACCTTC.